Listed below are T cell receptor beta chains from one sample, sequenced in a study of spatial heterogeneity in lung cancer. One entry per CDR3 protein, called by TCRdb with MiXCR from the 5' RACE reads. The table has around 100,000 distinct CDR3 sequences, under 4.5% seen once. This material consisted of lung tumor tissue, taken at surgery. Receptors were obtained from a male donor with early-stage non-small cell lung cancer. Both conserved end residues are part of each CDR3. D genes are given only for firm matches. Where a row states a size, it is once, few, many or the class of an expanded clone; other rows omit it.

J gene: TRBJ1-2
D gene: -
clone size: many
CDR3 length: 13
V gene: TRBV18
CDR3 protein: CASSPGLNYGYTF
CDR3 DNA: TGTGCCAGCTCACCGGGTCTCAACTATGGCTACACCTTC

J gene: TRBJ1-1
D gene: -
clone size: many
CDR3 length: 14
V gene: TRBV6-5
CDR3 protein: CATHRGTWGTEAFF
CDR3 DNA: TGTGCCACCCATAGGGGGACATGGGGCACTGAAGCTTTCTTT

J gene: TRBJ2-5
D gene: TRBD1
clone size: many
CDR3 length: 16
V gene: TRBV28
CDR3 protein: CASSASVQGAQETQYF
CDR3 DNA: TGTGCCAGCAGCGCGTCCGTACAGGGGGCACAAGAGACCCAGTACTTC

J gene: TRBJ1-1
D gene: -
clone size: many
CDR3 length: 12
V gene: TRBV6-6
CDR3 protein: CASSYGVTEAFF
CDR3 DNA: TGTGCCAGCAGTTACGGCGTCACTGAAGCTTTCTTT

J gene: TRBJ2-5
D gene: TRBD1
clone size: many
CDR3 length: 16
V gene: TRBV28
CDR3 protein: CASSFWGQRSKETQYF
CDR3 DNA: TGTGCCAGCAGTTTTTGGGGACAGAGAAGCAAAGAGACCCAGTACTTC

J gene: TRBJ2-3
D gene: -
clone size: many
CDR3 length: 14
V gene: TRBV29-1
CDR3 protein: CSVEGGLSTDTQYF
CDR3 DNA: TGCAGCGTTGAAGGCGGGCTTAGCACAGATACGCAGTATTTT

J gene: TRBJ2-5
D gene: TRBD1
clone size: many
CDR3 length: 15
V gene: TRBV25-1
CDR3 protein: CASSAWDRLQETQYF
CDR3 DNA: TGTGCCAGCAGTGCCTGGGACAGATTACAAGAGACCCAGTACTTC

J gene: TRBJ1-1
D gene: -
clone size: few
CDR3 length: 13
V gene: TRBV11-3
CDR3 protein: CASSRQANTEAFF
CDR3 DNA: TGTGCCAGCAGCCGGCAGGCTAACACTGAAGCTTTCTTT

J gene: TRBJ2-3
D gene: -
clone size: many
CDR3 length: 13
V gene: TRBV7-8
CDR3 protein: CASSSRTPDTQYF
CDR3 DNA: TGTGCCAGCAGCTCCCGGACACCAGATACGCAGTATTTT

J gene: TRBJ2-3
D gene: -
clone size: many
CDR3 length: 14
V gene: TRBV5-4
CDR3 protein: CASSLKSSTDTQYF
CDR3 DNA: TGTGCCAGCAGCTTGAAGTCTTCCACAGATACGCAGTATTTT

J gene: TRBJ2-7
D gene: -
clone size: -
CDR3 length: 14
V gene: TRBV7-9
CDR3 protein: CASSLVGPPNERYF
CDR3 DNA: TGTGCCAGCAGCTTGGTGGGCCCTCCCAACGAGCGGTACTTC

J gene: TRBJ1-5
D gene: TRBD1
clone size: -
CDR3 length: 15
V gene: TRBV10-3
CDR3 protein: CAISGTGGLGQPQHF
CDR3 DNA: TGTGCCATCAGCGGGACAGGGGGCTTGGGGCAGCCCCAGCATTTT

J gene: TRBJ2-7
D gene: -
clone size: many
CDR3 length: 14
V gene: TRBV25-1
CDR3 protein: CASSAGLSDLKQYF
CDR3 DNA: TGTGCCAGCAGTGCGGGACTTTCCGACTTAAAGCAGTACTTC

J gene: TRBJ2-3
D gene: TRBD2
clone size: many
CDR3 length: 14
V gene: TRBV29-1
CDR3 protein: CRVTIAGRTDTQYF
CDR3 DNA: TGCAGAGTTACTATAGCGGGAAGGACAGATACGCAGTATTTT

J gene: TRBJ2-1
D gene: -
clone size: few
CDR3 length: 12
V gene: TRBV9
CDR3 protein: CASSVAVGPMFF
CDR3 DNA: TGTGCCAGCAGCGTAGCTGTGGGACCAATGTTCTTC

J gene: TRBJ2-3
D gene: TRBD2
clone size: many
CDR3 length: 15
V gene: TRBV12-3/TRBV12-4
CDR3 protein: CASSRTRIELDTQYF
CDR3 DNA: TGTGCCAGCAGCCGGACTAGGATCGAGTTGGATACGCAGTATTTT

J gene: TRBJ2-2
D gene: -
clone size: many
CDR3 length: 14
V gene: TRBV28
CDR3 protein: CASSLPGDPGELFF
CDR3 DNA: TGTGCCAGCAGTTTGCCGGGGGATCCCGGGGAGCTGTTTTTT

J gene: TRBJ2-3
D gene: TRBD2
clone size: -
CDR3 length: 16
V gene: TRBV12-3/TRBV12-4
CDR3 protein: CASSPRDGRDSDTHYF
CDR3 DNA: TGTGCCAGCAGTCCGCGGGACGGGAGGGACTCAGATACGCACTATTTT

J gene: TRBJ2-2
D gene: -
clone size: many
CDR3 length: 13
V gene: TRBV6-5
CDR3 protein: CASSWTNTGELFF
CDR3 DNA: TGTGCCAGCAGTTGGACAAACACCGGGGAGCTGTTTTTT

J gene: TRBJ1-2
D gene: -
clone size: few
CDR3 length: 14
V gene: TRBV2
CDR3 protein: CASKGSQGGYGYTF
CDR3 DNA: TGTGCCAGCAAGGGTTCCCAGGGAGGCTATGGCTACACCTTC

J gene: TRBJ2-1
D gene: -
clone size: many
CDR3 length: 14
V gene: TRBV2
CDR3 protein: CASRGPTNSNEQFF
CDR3 DNA: TGTGCCAGCCGGGGTCCAACGAACTCTAATGAGCAGTTCTTC

J gene: TRBJ2-7
D gene: TRBD1
clone size: many
CDR3 length: 15
V gene: TRBV18
CDR3 protein: CASSQGWDRGSEQYF
CDR3 DNA: TGTGCCAGCTCGCAGGGATGGGACAGGGGCAGCGAGCAGTACTTC

J gene: TRBJ2-5
D gene: -
clone size: many
CDR3 length: 15
V gene: TRBV15
CDR3 protein: CATSLQNPGVETQYF
CDR3 DNA: TGTGCCACCAGCCTCCAAAACCCGGGAGTGGAGACCCAGTACTTC

J gene: TRBJ2-3
D gene: -
clone size: many
CDR3 length: 13
V gene: TRBV6-1
CDR3 protein: CASSRDSGDTQYF
CDR3 DNA: TGTGCCAGCAGCCGGGACTCCGGGGATACGCAGTATTTT

J gene: TRBJ2-1
D gene: -
clone size: many
CDR3 length: 15
V gene: TRBV6-5
CDR3 protein: CASGRGGEYSNEQFF
CDR3 DNA: TGTGCCAGCGGCAGAGGGGGGGAGTACAGCAATGAGCAGTTCTTC

J gene: TRBJ2-5
D gene: -
clone size: many
CDR3 length: 15
V gene: TRBV7-9
CDR3 protein: CASSSPLGLQETQYF
CDR3 DNA: TGTGCCAGCAGCTCCCCCTTAGGGCTTCAAGAGACCCAGTACTTC

J gene: TRBJ2-7
D gene: TRBD1
clone size: many
CDR3 length: 16
V gene: TRBV28
CDR3 protein: CASSTPPGQGGYEQYF
CDR3 DNA: TGTGCCAGCAGCACTCCCCCGGGACAGGGGGGCTACGAGCAGTACTTC

J gene: TRBJ1-5
D gene: -
clone size: many
CDR3 length: 16
V gene: TRBV4-2
CDR3 protein: CASSQEPGLGNQPQHF
CDR3 DNA: TGTGCCAGCAGCCAAGAACCGGGGTTAGGGAATCAGCCCCAGCATTTT

J gene: TRBJ2-7
D gene: TRBD2
clone size: many
CDR3 length: 15
V gene: TRBV5-1
CDR3 protein: CASSLALAGRNEQYF
CDR3 DNA: TGCGCCAGCAGCTTGGCTCTAGCGGGACGAAACGAGCAGTACTTC

J gene: TRBJ2-5
D gene: -
clone size: few
CDR3 length: 15
V gene: TRBV6-5
CDR3 protein: CASSYSMGGGETQYF
CDR3 DNA: TGTGCCAGCAGTTACTCAATGGGAGGAGGAGAGACCCAGTACTTC

J gene: TRBJ2-1
D gene: -
clone size: many
CDR3 length: 15
V gene: TRBV7-9
CDR3 protein: CASSLGFSGLNEQFF
CDR3 DNA: TGTGCCAGCAGCTTAGGCTTTTCGGGTTTGAATGAGCAGTTCTTC